This T cell receptor (beta chain) was sequenced during a study of cytomegalovirus exposure and HLA in healthy donors. On the study more broadly: In an early release, HLA-typed donors contributed 75 million to 85 million unique TCR sequences. Overall study findings and caveats: A later analysis linked a missense DCLRE1C variant to TCR beta V- and J-gene trimming.

Vbeta (60) and Jbeta (13) primers were used in the PCR. Original processing methods: Roughly 11 million shared chains were among some 75 million unique TCR beta chains counted in a later analysis. Here immunoSEQ multiplex PCR was the method, and the copy in TCRdb shows in-frame clones only, minus some. V, J and clone size derive from that table, while D and trimming were established from the DNA sequence. The data hold over 150,000 clones, with around four fifths observed a single time. Germline V gene lookup returns CDR1 MNHEY and CDR2 SVGAGI. The CDR3 spans 16 residues. The V segment lost 0 bases and the J segment 0 bases; nucleotides outside the gene matches: 5. Worth noting for this clone: Its specificity is unknown.

The V gene is TRBV6-5, the J gene TRBJ2-7; the match to TRBD1 covers 7 bases. What was sequenced was PBMCs. This receptor was taken from a woman in her forties or fifties in good health and CMV-seropositive. In nucleotides, the CDR3 is TGTGCCAGCAGTTACTCGACCGGGACAGTCTCCTACGAGCAGTACTTC. Translation gives CASSYSTGTVSYEQYF.